This T cell receptor beta chain was profiled in a study of glioma-infiltrating T cells after dendritic cell vaccination. Study information: Patients received three intradermal dendritic cell vaccine injections at biweekly intervals.

From germline, CDR1 is SGHVS and CDR2 FNYEAQ. This CDR3 is built from 15 residues. V trimming: 5 bases; J trimming: 7 bases; junction bases outside the gene matches: 8. Fresh-frozen tumor tissue and more than two years of survival data were available for all. PBMC sampling occurred before vaccination, two weeks after the third dose, and at progression. Input was around 1.9 ug genomic DNA, or all available if less. This table comes from immunoSEQ multiplex PCR, and its TCRdb copy is limited to in-frame clones, with some not included. The table records under 70,000 clones, approximately 78% of them present only once.

The chain links TRBV7-6 to TRBJ1-4; TRBD1 agrees at 9 bases. The clonotype comes from a human donor with glioblastoma. Sequencing was performed on blood, taken before dendritic cell vaccination. CDR3 coding DNA: TGTGCCAGCAGCATCGGGACAGGGAGACTTGAAAAACTGTTTTTT. This gives the protein CASSIGTGRLEKLFF.